These 4 T cell receptor beta chains were all obtained from the same sample, sequenced in a study of control samples from healthy donors and cancer patients. The repertoire was sequenced with immunoSEQ multiplex PCR; TCRdb's copy has only in-frame clones and lacks some. The sample gives some 130,000 clones, 75% to 95% of which show up once; roughly 2.5% is in the top ten. Sequencing was performed on blood. These receptors all stem from a man aged 35 to 55 in good health.

This chain links TRBV5-1 with TRBJ2-3; D not certain. There are 14 residues in the CDR3. Germline V gives CDR1 SGHRS, CDR2 YFSETQ. V was trimmed by 4 bases and J by 0 bases, leaving 9 bases between them. In nucleotides, the CDR3 is TGCGCCAGCAGCCAGACTCCAAGCACAGATACGCAGTATTTT. This sequence encodes CASSQTPSTDTQYF.

The CDR3 nucleotides are TGTGCCAGCAGCCTAGGACCGAACACTGAAGCTTTCTTT. It codes for CASSLGPNTEAFF. The J gene is TRBJ1-1, the V gene TRBV11-1; D is unresolved. With 5 bases removed from V and 1 base from J, the gap between germline ends came to 8 bases. The CDR3 has 13 residues. The germline V gene has CDR1 SGHAT and CDR2 FQDESV (reference sequence).

The chain carries TRBV6-5 and TRBJ1-4; the D gene is possibly TRBD1 (5 bases). This CDR3 contains 13 residues. The V end lost 6 bases, the J end lost 12 bases, and 17 bases lay between the germline ends. Looked up from germline, CDR1 is MNHEY and CDR2 is SVGAGI. CDR3 sequence (DNA): TGTGCCAGCAGCTACCCGGGACGGGCGGAACTGTTTTTT. It translates to CASSYPGRAELFF.

The chain carries TRBV29-1 and TRBJ1-5; the match to TRBD1 covers 12 bases. CDR3 length equals 13 residues. V dropped 6 bases and J dropped 5; count of bases not matched to a gene: 2. Per germline, CDR1 SQVTM and CDR2 ANQGSEA. CDR3 bases: TGCAGCGTGGGGACAGGGGGCCATCAGCCCCAGCATTTT. Protein: CSVGTGGHQPQHF.